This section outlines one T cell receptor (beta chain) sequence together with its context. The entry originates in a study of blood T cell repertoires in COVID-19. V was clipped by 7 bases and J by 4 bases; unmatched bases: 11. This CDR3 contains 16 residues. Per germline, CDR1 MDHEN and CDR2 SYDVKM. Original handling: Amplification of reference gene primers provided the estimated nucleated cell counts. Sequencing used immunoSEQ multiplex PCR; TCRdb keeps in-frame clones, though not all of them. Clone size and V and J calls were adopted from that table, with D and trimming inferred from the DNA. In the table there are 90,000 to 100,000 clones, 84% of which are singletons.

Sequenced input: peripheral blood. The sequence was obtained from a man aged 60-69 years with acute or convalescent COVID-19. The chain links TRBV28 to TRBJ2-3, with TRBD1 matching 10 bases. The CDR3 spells CASTLLRDRGADTQYF. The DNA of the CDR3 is TGTGCCAGCACCCTCCTCCGGGACAGGGGCGCAGATACGCAGTATTTT.